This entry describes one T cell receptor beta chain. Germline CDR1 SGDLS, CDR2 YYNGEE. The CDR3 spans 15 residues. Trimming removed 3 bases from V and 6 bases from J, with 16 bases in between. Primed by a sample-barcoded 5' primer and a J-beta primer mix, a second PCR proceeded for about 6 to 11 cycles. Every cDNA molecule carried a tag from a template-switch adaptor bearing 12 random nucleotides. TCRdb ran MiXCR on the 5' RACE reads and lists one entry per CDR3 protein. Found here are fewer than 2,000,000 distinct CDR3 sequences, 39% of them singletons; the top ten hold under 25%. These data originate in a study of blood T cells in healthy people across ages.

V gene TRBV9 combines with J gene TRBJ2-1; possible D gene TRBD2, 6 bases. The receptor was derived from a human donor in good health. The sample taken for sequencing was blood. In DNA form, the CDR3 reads TGTGCCAGCAGCGCCCTTTCCGGGACTTGCAATGAGCAGTTCTTC. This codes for CASSALSGTCNEQFF.